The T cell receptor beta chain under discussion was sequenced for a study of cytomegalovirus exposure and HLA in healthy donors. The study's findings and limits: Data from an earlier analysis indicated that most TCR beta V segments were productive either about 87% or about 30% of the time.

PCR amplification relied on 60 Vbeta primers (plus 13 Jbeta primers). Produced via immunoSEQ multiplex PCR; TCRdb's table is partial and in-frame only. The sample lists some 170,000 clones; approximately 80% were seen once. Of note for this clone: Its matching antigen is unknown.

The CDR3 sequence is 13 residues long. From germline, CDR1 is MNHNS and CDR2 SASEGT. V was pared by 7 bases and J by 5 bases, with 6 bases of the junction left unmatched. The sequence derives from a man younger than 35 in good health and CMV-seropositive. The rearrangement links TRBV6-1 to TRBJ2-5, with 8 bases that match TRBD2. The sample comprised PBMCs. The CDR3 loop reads CASKTGGRETQYF. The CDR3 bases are TGTGCCAGCAAGACGGGGGGGCGGGAGACCCAGTACTTC.